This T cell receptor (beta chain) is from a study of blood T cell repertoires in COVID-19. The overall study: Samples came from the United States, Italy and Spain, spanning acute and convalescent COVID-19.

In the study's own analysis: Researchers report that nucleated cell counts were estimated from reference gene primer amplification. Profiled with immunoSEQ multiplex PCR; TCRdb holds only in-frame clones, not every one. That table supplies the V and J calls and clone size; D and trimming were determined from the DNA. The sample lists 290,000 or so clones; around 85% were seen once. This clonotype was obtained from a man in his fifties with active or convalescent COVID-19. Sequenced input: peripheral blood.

The CDR3 bases are TGTGCCATCAGTTCAGATAGCAATCAGCCCCAGCATTTT. Residues: CAISSDSNQPQHF. The J gene is TRBJ1-5, the V gene TRBV10-3; D remains unclear. CDR3 length: 13 residues. Germline values: CDR1 ENHRY, CDR2 SYGVKD. V gave up 5 bases and J gave up 0 bases, with 5 bases separating them.